Listed here are 16 T cell receptor beta chains from one sample, sequenced in a study of Graves' ophthalmopathy and Graves' hyperthyroidism (dated by TCRdb to the late 2010s). The instrument given in TCRdb is Illumina HiSeq 2000. For repertoire sequencing, TCR beta CDR3 regions were amplified from RNA transcripts. The first round was an RT-PCR using HTBI primers with the Qiagen OneStep RT-PCR kit, and this first round was followed by a second-round multiplex PCR, then size selection and purification. The public reads were quality trimmed at Q25 with fastp and then assembled into clones with MiXCR by TCRdb, keeping productive beta chains. Here each entry gathers all rows of one CDR3 protein and keeps the most common genes and DNA. The sample has 350,000 or so distinct CDR3 sequences on record, roughly 17% of them singletons. The ten largest clonotypes hold 9% to 15% of the sample. The sequenced material came from peripheral blood. These receptors were taken from an adult man with Graves' ophthalmopathy.

There are many counts of this clonotype. CDR3 amino acids: CASHRTENTEAFF. CDR3 sequence (DNA): TGTGCCAGCCATAGGACAGAGAACACTGAAGCTTTCTTT. The rearrangement uses TRBV12-3 or TRBV12-4 and TRBJ1-1, with a tentative D call TRBD1 (6 bases). The V end was cut by 8 bases, the J end by 1 base, with 11 bases between. The CDR3 has 13 amino acids.

The sample holds many counts of this clonotype. The chain combines TRBV24-1 with TRBJ2-7, with TRBD1 matching 11 bases. CDR1 KGHDR and CDR2 SFDVKD come from the germline V gene. J lost 4 bases, V lost 3 bases, and 4 bases had no gene match. The CDR3 is 15 residues long. CDR3: CATSDGQGARYEQYF. The CDR3 DNA is TGTGCCACCAGTGATGGACAGGGGGCCCGATACGAGCAGTACTTC.

The gene calls are TRBV2 and TRBJ2-7; 9 bases fit TRBD2. This CDR3 contains 12 residues. The germline V gene has CDR1 SNHLY and CDR2 FYNNEI. V was pared by 7 bases and J by 7 bases, with 5 bases of the junction left unmatched. CDR3 coding DNA: TGTGCCAGCATGGCGGGAGGGCAGGAGCAGTACTTC. This codes for CASMAGGQEQYF.

J is TRBJ2-4 and V is TRBV27; D remains unclear. The CDR3 covers 11 residues. V dropped 8 bases and J dropped 9 bases, with 11 bases sitting between them. Germline-derived CDR1 and CDR2 are MNHEY and SMNVEV (reference sequence). CDR3 region: CASAYLSIQYF. The CDR3 coding sequence is TGTGCCAGCGCGTACCTCTCCATTCAGTACTTC.

The rearrangement uses TRBV28 and TRBJ1-2; perhaps TRBD1 as D (5 bases). The V end lost 6 bases, the J end lost 5 bases, and 13 bases lay between the germline ends. The germline gives CDR1 MDHEN, CDR2 SYDVKM. The CDR3 contains 13 residues. CDR3 protein: CASRGRSRYGYTF. CDR3 DNA sequence: TGTGCCAGCAGGGGACGGTCCAGATATGGCTACACCTTC.

This clonotype was seen at least ten times. The V and J genes are TRBV6-1 and TRBJ2-7, with TRBD1 matching 7 bases. CDR1 MNHNS and CDR2 SASEGT come from the germline V gene. The CDR3 extends over 12 amino acids. V was clipped by 5 bases and J by 5 bases; unmatched bases: 3. CDR3 in DNA: TGTGCCAGCAGTCCTGACAGGGACGAGCAGTACTTC. This gives the protein CASSPDRDEQYF.

This clonotype came up many times. The J gene is TRBJ1-5, the V gene TRBV3-2; the table assigns TRBD1, which was not confirmed against the DNA. TRBV3-2 is designated a pseudogene. The CDR3 is made up of 15 amino acids. CDR3 sequence: CASSQDVQWDQPQHF. In DNA form, the CDR3 reads TGTGCCAGCAGCCAAGATGTACAGTGGGACCAGCCCCAGCATTTT.

This clonotype was observed at least ten times. This chain joins TRBV20-1 and TRBJ1-3; TRBD1 aligns across 7 bases. The length of the CDR3 is 13 residues. Germline-derived CDR1 and CDR2 are DFQATT and SNEGSKA (reference sequence). With 4 bases clipped from V and 1 base from J, the junction kept 1 base outside the gene matches. The CDR3 DNA reads as TGCAGTGCTACCAGGGGGTCTGGAAACACCATATATTTT. Translated: CSATRGSGNTIYF.

This clonotype came up many times. The chain's CDR3 is CASSWGQAEEQYF. The CDR3 nucleotides read TGCGCCAGCAGCTGGGGACAGGCAGAGGAGCAGTACTTC. This rearrangement joins TRBV5-1 to TRBJ2-7; 8 nucleotides align to TRBD1. The ends lost 3 bases at V and 7 bases at J; junction bases unmatched: 6. The length of the CDR3 is 13 residues. Germline V lookup: CDR1 SGHRS, CDR2 YFSETQ.

Concerning this clonotype: A much bigger clone sits one base away, suggesting this may be a read error. The chain uses TRBV5-1 and TRBJ2-2, with D perhaps being TRBD1 or TRBD2 (5 bases each). The CDR3 covers 14 residues. Germline V gives CDR1 SGHRS, CDR2 YFSETQ. The CDR3 sequence: CASSLDRSTGELLF. In nucleotides, the CDR3 is TGCGCCAGCAGCTTGGACAGGAGCACCGGGGAGCTGCTTTTT. Full variable domain (rest looked up from reference TRBV5-1 and TRBJ2-2): KAGVTQTPRYLIKTRGQQVTLSCSPISGHRSVSWYQQTPGQGLQFLFEYFSETQRNKGNFPGRFSGRQFSNSRSEMNVSTLELGDSALYLCASSLDRSTGELLFGEGSRLTVL.

This clonotype has a count of ten or more. The rearrangement joins TRBV6-1 to TRBJ2-7; D is unclear. V lost 2 bases, J lost 0 bases, and 11 bases lay in between. The CDR3 runs 15 residues. Germline-derived CDR1 and CDR2 are MNHNS and SASEGT. The CDR3 is CASSEPRTGSYEQYF. The CDR3 nucleotides read TGTGCCAGCAGTGAACCCCGGACGGGCTCCTACGAGCAGTACTTC.

This clonotype was observed at least ten times. The CDR3 is CASSEARGLNTGELFF. The CDR3 region has the DNA TGTGCCAGCAGTGAAGCCAGGGGGCTGAACACCGGGGAGCTGTTTTTT. The chain uses TRBV2 and TRBJ2-2; 8 bases fit TRBD1. Germline V gives CDR1 SNHLY, CDR2 FYNNEI. Trimming took 0 bases from V and 1 from J; bases not matched to a gene: 1. This CDR3 has 16 amino acids.

The table lists this clonotype with many counts. The rearrangement joins TRBV7-9 to TRBJ2-5; a possible D gene is TRBD1 (5 bases). The V and J ends lost 1 base and 5 bases respectively, with 14 bases between them. CDR3 size: 15 residues. Germline CDR1 and CDR2: SEHNR and FQNEAQ (reference sequence). The CDR3 spells CASSLGVGDGETQYF. CDR3 nucleotide sequence: TGTGCCAGCAGCTTAGGTGTAGGGGATGGGGAGACCCAGTACTTC.

This clonotype has ten or more counts. The chain recombines TRBV6-2 or TRBV6-3 with TRBJ1-5; D may be TRBD1 (6 bases). The CDR3 has 16 residues. With 2 bases removed from V and 3 bases from J, the gap between germline ends came to 14 bases. Germline V gene data show CDR1 as MNHEY and CDR2 as SVGEGT. The CDR3 coding sequence is TGTGCCAGCAGTTACCCTTATGGGGGGGCCAATCAGCCCCAGCATTTT. Its protein is CASSYPYGGANQPQHF.

This clonotype was seen many times. The chain carries TRBV6-1 and TRBJ2-5, with a tentative D call TRBD1 (6 bases). The CDR3 runs to 15 residues. In germline, CDR1 is MNHNS, CDR2 SASEGT. The V end was cut by 5 bases, the J end by 2 bases, with 15 bases between. CDR3 nucleotides: TGTGCCAGCAGTAGAAGTTCCAGGGGACAAGAGACCCAGTACTTC. It encodes CASSRSSRGQETQYF.

Many counts were recorded for this clonotype. The chain employs TRBV6-1 and TRBJ2-7; D is unclear. The germline V gene has CDR1 MNHNS and CDR2 SASEGT. CDR3 length: 15 amino acids. V lost 1 base and J 2 bases, leaving 12 bases between the germline ends. For the CDR3, the DNA is TGTGCCAGCAGTGAAGTAACTACAACCGCCTACGAGCAGTACTTC. This sequence encodes CASSEVTTTAYEQYF.